These 3 T cell receptor beta chains originate from one sample sequenced in a study of cytomegalovirus exposure and HLA in healthy donors. 60 Vbeta and 13 Jbeta primers were used in PCR. Using immunoSEQ multiplex PCR, the repertoire was profiled, and TCRdb retains in-frame clones only, with some absent. The record lists 200,000 or so clones, of which the ten most abundant hold roughly 0.74%. Material for sequencing was PBMCs. These receptors were collected from a boy aged 5-17 years in good health and CMV-seronegative.

V gene TRBV4-2 combines with J gene TRBJ2-3, with 8 bases that match TRBD1. Germline V lookup: CDR1 LGHNA, CDR2 YNFKEQ. The trim removed 1 base at V and 6 bases at J, leaving 6 bases unmatched. This CDR3 spans 15 amino acids. This chain's CDR3 is CASSQGTNRGDTQYF. CDR3 nucleotide sequence: TGTGCCAGCAGCCAAGGAACGAACAGGGGGGATACGCAGTATTTT.

This chain connects TRBV4-2 to TRBJ2-7; D call uncertain. This CDR3 comprises 15 residues. From germline, CDR1 is LGHNA and CDR2 YNFKEQ. V shed 1 base and J shed 1 base, with 11 bases lying between them. The CDR3 region has the DNA TGTGCCAGCAGCCAAGGAGGCCCGGGTTCCTACGAGCAGTACTTC. It yields the protein CASSQGGPGSYEQYF.

The chain is built from TRBV27 and TRBJ1-2, with no clear D. The CDR3 is made up of 17 amino acids. Germline V lookup: CDR1 MNHEY, CDR2 SMNVEV (reference sequence). V was shortened by 5 bases and J by 2 bases, with 21 bases between the two germline ends. CDR3 residues: CASSPRVPPGQNYGYTF. Written as DNA, the CDR3 is TGTGCCAGCAGTCCCCGCGTCCCCCCGGGTCAAAACTATGGCTACACCTTC.